The next 26 T cell receptor beta chains were all read from a single sample in a study of blood T cell repertoires in COVID-19. TCRdb keeps only in-frame clones here, not all; method: immunoSEQ multiplex PCR. The data hold hundreds of thousands of clones, with 85% to 90% observed a single time. The sample taken for sequencing was PBMCs or T cells enriched from blood (not recorded which). The receptors were sampled from a man aged 18-30 years who had recovered from COVID-19.

The V call is TRBV5-1, the J call TRBJ2-5, with TRBD2 identical over 11 bases. The CDR3 sequence is 14 residues long. Germline CDR1 SGHRS, CDR2 YFSETQ. V lost 6 bases, J lost 5 bases, and 6 bases stayed unmatched. The CDR3 DNA is TGCGCCAGCACGACTAGCGGGGCAGGGGAGACCCAGTACTTC. It is translated as CASTTSGAGETQYF.

DNA for the CDR3: TGTGCCAGCAGGTCCGCCCCGGTGATCAATGAAAAACTGTTTTTT. The encoded protein is CASRSAPVINEKLFF. The chain joins TRBV12-1 to TRBJ1-4. TRBV12-1 is a listed pseudogene. The CDR3 has 15 residues.

The CDR3 DNA follows: TGTGCCAGCAGCTGGAGGACAGGGAACAACGGTAATTCACCCCTCCACTTT. Its translation: CASSWRTGNNGNSPLHF. This rearrangement joins TRBV5-5 to TRBJ1-6; 8 bases fit TRBD1. Germline values: CDR1 SGHKS, CDR2 YYEKEE (reference sequence). The CDR3 contains 17 residues. V lost 3 bases and J lost 6; bases outside the gene matches: 11. Drawing the rest from reference TRBV5-5 and TRBJ1-6, the complete variable domain is DAGVTQSPTHLIKTRGQQVTLRCSPISGHKSVSWYQQVLGQGPQFIFQYYEKEERGRGNFPDRFSARQFPNYSSELNVNALLLGDSALYLCASSWRTGNNGNSPLHFGNGTRLTVT.

The chain uses TRBV7-3 and TRBJ1-1; no clear D. CDR1 SGHTA and CDR2 FQGTGA come from the germline V gene. The ends were cut back, 3 bases at V and 7 bases at J, with 12 bases in the middle. The CDR3 extends over 13 amino acids. CDR3 in amino acids: CASSFGPDSEAFF. In DNA, the CDR3 is TGTGCCAGCAGCTTTGGGCCCGATAGTGAAGCTTTCTTT. The full variable domain, in which reference TRBV7-3 and TRBJ1-1 provide the parts outside the CDR3, is GAGVSQTPSNKVTEKGKYVELRCDPISGHTALYWYRQSLGQGPEFLIYFQGTGAADDSGLPNDRFFAVRPEGSVSTLKIQRTERGDSAVYLCASSFGPDSEAFFGQGTRLTVV.

This chain links TRBV10-3 with TRBJ1-4; 8 bases line up with TRBD1. Per the germline V gene, CDR1 is ENHRY and CDR2 is SYGVKD. J lost 6 bases, V lost 3 bases, and 9 bases had no gene match. CDR3 size: 16 residues. The CDR3 bases are TGTGCCATCAGTGACCCCGGACAGGGTGATGATGAAAAACTGTTTTTT. Translating it yields CAISDPGQGDDEKLFF.

The sample holds many counts of this clone. Other nucleotide sequences from this sample produce the same CDR3. The CDR3 coding sequence is TGTGCCAGTAGTATTTCTAGCGGGGAATACAATGAGCAGTTCTTC. Residues: CASSISSGEYNEQFF. This sequence joins TRBV19 and TRBJ2-1; 9 bases fit TRBD2. The CDR3 has 15 residues. V gave up 3 bases and J gave up 4 bases; unmatched junction bases: 4. The germline gives CDR1 LNHDA, CDR2 SQIVND (reference sequence).

This clone is a singleton in its sample. The rearrangement uses TRBV5-8 and TRBJ2-5; no firm D call. The CDR3 has 15 residues. The V gene's germline CDR1 is SGHTS and CDR2 YDEGEE. V lost 2 bases and J lost 1, with 12 bases in between. The CDR3 is CASSFQTELQETQYF. DNA of the CDR3: TGTGCCAGCAGCTTTCAAACAGAGCTCCAAGAGACCCAGTACTTC.

V usage is TRBV5-4 and J usage is TRBJ1-2; D is undetermined. CDR1 is SGHNT and CDR2 is YYREEE in the germline V gene (reference sequence). This CDR3 is built from 13 residues. Trimming cost V 0 bases and J 5 bases, with 8 bases left between them. The CDR3 DNA sequence: TGTGCCAGCAGCTTGGCCACAGAATATGGCTACACCTTC. Its translation: CASSLATEYGYTF.

This clone was recorded a few times. This sequence joins TRBV4-2 and TRBJ2-2, with 15 positions matching TRBD2. Trimming took 4 bases from V and 1 from J; bases not matched to a gene: 1. Germline values: CDR1 LGHNA, CDR2 YNFKEQ. This CDR3 spans 17 amino acids. The CDR3 nucleotides read TGTGCCAGCAGCCTGGGACTAGCGGGAGGGAACACCGGGGAGCTGTTTTTT. It encodes CASSLGLAGGNTGELFF.

This clone was counted only a few times. This rearrangement joins TRBV3-1 (or the pseudogene TRBV3-2) to TRBJ1-4; D not resolved. The length of the CDR3 is 18 residues. Trimming cost V 2 bases and J 0 bases, with 16 bases left between them. Germline CDR1 and CDR2: LGHDT and YNNKEL (reference sequence). Here the CDR3 DNA reads TGTGCCAGCAGCCAATTGCGGCAGACCCAAGCAACTAATGAAAAACTGTTTTTT. Protein: CASSQLRQTQATNEKLFF.

This clone is a singleton in its sample. The CDR3: CASSLQGSGYYTF. In nucleotides, the CDR3 is TGTGCCAGCAGTTTACAGGGGAGCGGTTACTACACCTTC. The chain is built from TRBV12-3 or TRBV12-4 and TRBJ1-2; tentatively, D is TRBD1 (6 bases). V was clipped by 2 bases and J by 10 bases, with 14 bases between them. The CDR3 length is 13 residues.

This chain uses TRBV10-3 with TRBJ1-2; D remains unclear. The CDR3 has 16 residues. The V gene's germline CDR1 is ENHRY and CDR2 SYGVKD. V was cut by 5 bases and J by 4 bases, with 20 bases left in between. CDR3 region: CAISTKTEIDVYGYTF. The CDR3, as DNA: TGTGCCATCAGTACAAAAACAGAGATCGACGTCTATGGCTACACCTTC.

On this clone: The sample has other DNA sequences that encode this CDR3 too. V gene TRBV18 combines with J gene TRBJ1-1, with 10 bases identical to TRBD1. V was pared by 2 bases and J by 1 base, with 1 base of the junction left unmatched. This CDR3 has 15 amino acids. Germline CDR1 KGHSH, CDR2 LQKENI. Here the CDR3 reads CASSPGTGANTEAFF. The CDR3 nucleotides are TGTGCCAGCTCACCAGGGACAGGGGCGAACACTGAAGCTTTCTTT. Full variable domain (missing parts from reference TRBV18 and TRBJ1-1): NAGVMQNPRHLVRRRGQEARLRCSPMKGHSHVYWYRQLPEEGLKFMVYLQKENIIDESGMPKERFSAEFPKEGPSILRIQQVVRGDSAAYFCASSPGTGANTEAFFGQGTRLTVV.

DNA for the CDR3: TGCAGTGCTAGTAGCCGCGGAAATCAGCCCCAGCATTTT. Protein: CSASSRGNQPQHF. The chain employs TRBV20-1 and TRBJ1-5; D is ambiguous. Germline loops: CDR1 DFQATT, CDR2 SNEGSKA (reference sequence). The ends were cut back, 3 bases at V and 4 bases at J, with 10 bases in the middle. The CDR3 loop spans 13 amino acids.

J is TRBJ1-2 and V is TRBV14; unclear D gene. V was cut by 0 bases and J by 9 bases, with 11 bases left in between. This CDR3 is built from 13 residues. Germline V lookup: CDR1 SGHDN, CDR2 FVKESK. In DNA, the CDR3 is TGTGCCAGCAGCCAAGATCCCCCGCGGAGCTACACCTTC. Translation: CASSQDPPRSYTF.

In this sample, this clone turned up once. This chain connects TRBV7-9 to TRBJ2-3, with TRBD1 matching 10 bases. The V gene end was trimmed by 5 bases and the J gene end by 6 bases; junction bases not matched to a gene: 17. CDR3 length: 18 amino acids. The germline V gene encodes CDR1 SEHNR and CDR2 FQNEAQ (reference sequence). The CDR3 DNA reads as TGTGCCAGCAGCCCCAACATAGGACAGGGGGTCACGAGGGATACGCAGTATTTT. It yields the protein CASSPNIGQGVTRDTQYF. Drawing the rest from reference TRBV7-9 and TRBJ2-3, the complete variable domain is DTGVSQNPRHKITKRGQNVTFRCDPISEHNRLYWYRQTLGQGPEFLTYFQNEAQLEKSRLLSDRFSAERPKGSFSTLEIQRTEQGDSAMYLCASSPNIGQGVTRDTQYFGPGTRLTVL.

CDR3 DNA: TGTGCCAGCAGCTTGACAGGGAACACAGATACGCAGTATTTT. This encodes CASSLTGNTDTQYF. The chain combines TRBV5-6 with TRBJ2-3; weak D call: TRBD1 (6 bases). V was shortened by 1 base and J by 2 bases, with 8 bases between the two germline ends. This CDR3 has 14 amino acids. Germline values: CDR1 SGHDT, CDR2 YYEEEE.

This clone was seen once. V gene TRBV6-5 combines with J gene TRBJ2-7, with TRBD1 matching 9 bases. CDR1 is MNHEY and CDR2 is SVGAGI in the germline V gene. V lost 6 bases to trimming and J lost 5 bases; unmatched junction nucleotides: 5. The CDR3 runs 13 residues. The CDR3 DNA sequence: TGTGCCAGCAGCGGACAGGGGTTGGACGAGCAGTACTTC. This sequence encodes CASSGQGLDEQYF.

This chain joins TRBV3-1 (or the pseudogene TRBV3-2) and TRBJ2-4; D is uncertain. Trimming left V 1 base short and J 1 base short, with 11 bases between. This CDR3 region has 16 residues. Germline V gives CDR1 LGHDT, CDR2 YNNKEL (reference sequence). The CDR3, as DNA: TGTGCCAGCAGCCAAGGTGGGCCCCCGGCCAAAAACATTCAGTACTTC. Amino acids: CASSQGGPPAKNIQYF.

The chain joins TRBV18 to TRBJ2-3, with D hard to call. With 3 bases removed from V and 0 bases from J, the gap between germline ends came to 7 bases. The CDR3 runs to 14 residues. Germline CDR1 is KGHSH and CDR2 is LQKENI. CDR3 bases: TGTGCCAGCTCACCCTCCAGGAGCACAGATACGCAGTATTTT. It translates to CASSPSRSTDTQYF.

The CDR3 DNA is TGTGCCAGCAGTTACAGGGGTCTACCCTACAATGAGCAGTTCTTC. Translation gives CASSYRGLPYNEQFF. This sequence joins TRBV6-5 and TRBJ2-1; TRBD1 might be the D (5 bases). This CDR3 has 15 residues. V was shortened by 2 bases and J by 2 bases, with 10 bases between the two germline ends. Germline assignment: CDR1 MNHEY and CDR2 SVGAGI.

This sequence joins TRBV14 and TRBJ2-1, with 12 nucleotides matching TRBD2. J lost 8 bases, V lost 1 base, and 12 bases had no gene match. CDR3 length equals 18 residues. Germline assignment: CDR1 SGHDN and CDR2 FVKESK. In DNA, the CDR3 is TGTGCCAGCAGCCAAGCTTCCGGACTAGCGGGGCGAGAGCATGAGCAGTTCTTC. Residues: CASSQASGLAGREHEQFF.

The rearrangement joins TRBV4-3 to TRBJ1-1; D is possibly TRBD1 (6 bases). V was pared by 0 bases and J by 1 base, with 12 bases between. The V gene's germline CDR1 is LGHNA and CDR2 YSLEER. This CDR3 comprises 16 residues. CDR3 region: CASSQDLGGKNTEAFF. The CDR3 nucleotides are TGCGCCAGCAGCCAAGATCTAGGGGGTAAGAACACTGAAGCTTTCTTT.

The V and J genes are TRBV28 and TRBJ1-6; 8 bases are shared with TRBD1. V lost 7 bases and J lost 7; bases outside the gene matches: 9. This CDR3 region has 15 residues. Germline CDR1 and CDR2: MDHEN and SYDVKM. The CDR3 here is CASMTFGQGNSPLHF. As DNA, the CDR3 is TGTGCCAGCATGACCTTTGGACAGGGAAATTCACCCCTCCACTTT.

CDR3: CASSSSRSLPRQYF. CDR3 DNA sequence: TGTGCCAGCAGCTCTAGCAGGAGCCTTCCTCGGCAGTACTTC. The chain carries TRBV5-8 and TRBJ2-7, with a tentative D call TRBD2 (5 bases). Germline V gene data show CDR1 as SGHTS and CDR2 as YDEGEE. The CDR3 length is 14 residues. Trimming stripped 3 bases from V and 9 bases from J, with 19 bases between. The full variable domain, its missing parts supplied by reference TRBV5-8 and TRBJ2-7, is EAGVTQSPTHLIKTRGQQATLRCSPISGHTSVYWYQQALGLGLQFLLWYDEGEERNRGNFPPRFSGRQFPNYSSELNVNALELEDSALYLCASSSSRSLPRQYFGPGTRLTVT.

This chain connects TRBV4-1 to TRBJ1-5; D is unresolved. The CDR3 length is 16 residues. V lost 0 bases and J lost 3, with 12 bases in between. The germline gives CDR1 MGHRA, CDR2 YSYEKL. The CDR3 DNA reads TGCGCCAGCAGCCAAGATAGTGGCAGGTACAATCAGCCCCAGCATTTT. It encodes CASSQDSGRYNQPQHF.